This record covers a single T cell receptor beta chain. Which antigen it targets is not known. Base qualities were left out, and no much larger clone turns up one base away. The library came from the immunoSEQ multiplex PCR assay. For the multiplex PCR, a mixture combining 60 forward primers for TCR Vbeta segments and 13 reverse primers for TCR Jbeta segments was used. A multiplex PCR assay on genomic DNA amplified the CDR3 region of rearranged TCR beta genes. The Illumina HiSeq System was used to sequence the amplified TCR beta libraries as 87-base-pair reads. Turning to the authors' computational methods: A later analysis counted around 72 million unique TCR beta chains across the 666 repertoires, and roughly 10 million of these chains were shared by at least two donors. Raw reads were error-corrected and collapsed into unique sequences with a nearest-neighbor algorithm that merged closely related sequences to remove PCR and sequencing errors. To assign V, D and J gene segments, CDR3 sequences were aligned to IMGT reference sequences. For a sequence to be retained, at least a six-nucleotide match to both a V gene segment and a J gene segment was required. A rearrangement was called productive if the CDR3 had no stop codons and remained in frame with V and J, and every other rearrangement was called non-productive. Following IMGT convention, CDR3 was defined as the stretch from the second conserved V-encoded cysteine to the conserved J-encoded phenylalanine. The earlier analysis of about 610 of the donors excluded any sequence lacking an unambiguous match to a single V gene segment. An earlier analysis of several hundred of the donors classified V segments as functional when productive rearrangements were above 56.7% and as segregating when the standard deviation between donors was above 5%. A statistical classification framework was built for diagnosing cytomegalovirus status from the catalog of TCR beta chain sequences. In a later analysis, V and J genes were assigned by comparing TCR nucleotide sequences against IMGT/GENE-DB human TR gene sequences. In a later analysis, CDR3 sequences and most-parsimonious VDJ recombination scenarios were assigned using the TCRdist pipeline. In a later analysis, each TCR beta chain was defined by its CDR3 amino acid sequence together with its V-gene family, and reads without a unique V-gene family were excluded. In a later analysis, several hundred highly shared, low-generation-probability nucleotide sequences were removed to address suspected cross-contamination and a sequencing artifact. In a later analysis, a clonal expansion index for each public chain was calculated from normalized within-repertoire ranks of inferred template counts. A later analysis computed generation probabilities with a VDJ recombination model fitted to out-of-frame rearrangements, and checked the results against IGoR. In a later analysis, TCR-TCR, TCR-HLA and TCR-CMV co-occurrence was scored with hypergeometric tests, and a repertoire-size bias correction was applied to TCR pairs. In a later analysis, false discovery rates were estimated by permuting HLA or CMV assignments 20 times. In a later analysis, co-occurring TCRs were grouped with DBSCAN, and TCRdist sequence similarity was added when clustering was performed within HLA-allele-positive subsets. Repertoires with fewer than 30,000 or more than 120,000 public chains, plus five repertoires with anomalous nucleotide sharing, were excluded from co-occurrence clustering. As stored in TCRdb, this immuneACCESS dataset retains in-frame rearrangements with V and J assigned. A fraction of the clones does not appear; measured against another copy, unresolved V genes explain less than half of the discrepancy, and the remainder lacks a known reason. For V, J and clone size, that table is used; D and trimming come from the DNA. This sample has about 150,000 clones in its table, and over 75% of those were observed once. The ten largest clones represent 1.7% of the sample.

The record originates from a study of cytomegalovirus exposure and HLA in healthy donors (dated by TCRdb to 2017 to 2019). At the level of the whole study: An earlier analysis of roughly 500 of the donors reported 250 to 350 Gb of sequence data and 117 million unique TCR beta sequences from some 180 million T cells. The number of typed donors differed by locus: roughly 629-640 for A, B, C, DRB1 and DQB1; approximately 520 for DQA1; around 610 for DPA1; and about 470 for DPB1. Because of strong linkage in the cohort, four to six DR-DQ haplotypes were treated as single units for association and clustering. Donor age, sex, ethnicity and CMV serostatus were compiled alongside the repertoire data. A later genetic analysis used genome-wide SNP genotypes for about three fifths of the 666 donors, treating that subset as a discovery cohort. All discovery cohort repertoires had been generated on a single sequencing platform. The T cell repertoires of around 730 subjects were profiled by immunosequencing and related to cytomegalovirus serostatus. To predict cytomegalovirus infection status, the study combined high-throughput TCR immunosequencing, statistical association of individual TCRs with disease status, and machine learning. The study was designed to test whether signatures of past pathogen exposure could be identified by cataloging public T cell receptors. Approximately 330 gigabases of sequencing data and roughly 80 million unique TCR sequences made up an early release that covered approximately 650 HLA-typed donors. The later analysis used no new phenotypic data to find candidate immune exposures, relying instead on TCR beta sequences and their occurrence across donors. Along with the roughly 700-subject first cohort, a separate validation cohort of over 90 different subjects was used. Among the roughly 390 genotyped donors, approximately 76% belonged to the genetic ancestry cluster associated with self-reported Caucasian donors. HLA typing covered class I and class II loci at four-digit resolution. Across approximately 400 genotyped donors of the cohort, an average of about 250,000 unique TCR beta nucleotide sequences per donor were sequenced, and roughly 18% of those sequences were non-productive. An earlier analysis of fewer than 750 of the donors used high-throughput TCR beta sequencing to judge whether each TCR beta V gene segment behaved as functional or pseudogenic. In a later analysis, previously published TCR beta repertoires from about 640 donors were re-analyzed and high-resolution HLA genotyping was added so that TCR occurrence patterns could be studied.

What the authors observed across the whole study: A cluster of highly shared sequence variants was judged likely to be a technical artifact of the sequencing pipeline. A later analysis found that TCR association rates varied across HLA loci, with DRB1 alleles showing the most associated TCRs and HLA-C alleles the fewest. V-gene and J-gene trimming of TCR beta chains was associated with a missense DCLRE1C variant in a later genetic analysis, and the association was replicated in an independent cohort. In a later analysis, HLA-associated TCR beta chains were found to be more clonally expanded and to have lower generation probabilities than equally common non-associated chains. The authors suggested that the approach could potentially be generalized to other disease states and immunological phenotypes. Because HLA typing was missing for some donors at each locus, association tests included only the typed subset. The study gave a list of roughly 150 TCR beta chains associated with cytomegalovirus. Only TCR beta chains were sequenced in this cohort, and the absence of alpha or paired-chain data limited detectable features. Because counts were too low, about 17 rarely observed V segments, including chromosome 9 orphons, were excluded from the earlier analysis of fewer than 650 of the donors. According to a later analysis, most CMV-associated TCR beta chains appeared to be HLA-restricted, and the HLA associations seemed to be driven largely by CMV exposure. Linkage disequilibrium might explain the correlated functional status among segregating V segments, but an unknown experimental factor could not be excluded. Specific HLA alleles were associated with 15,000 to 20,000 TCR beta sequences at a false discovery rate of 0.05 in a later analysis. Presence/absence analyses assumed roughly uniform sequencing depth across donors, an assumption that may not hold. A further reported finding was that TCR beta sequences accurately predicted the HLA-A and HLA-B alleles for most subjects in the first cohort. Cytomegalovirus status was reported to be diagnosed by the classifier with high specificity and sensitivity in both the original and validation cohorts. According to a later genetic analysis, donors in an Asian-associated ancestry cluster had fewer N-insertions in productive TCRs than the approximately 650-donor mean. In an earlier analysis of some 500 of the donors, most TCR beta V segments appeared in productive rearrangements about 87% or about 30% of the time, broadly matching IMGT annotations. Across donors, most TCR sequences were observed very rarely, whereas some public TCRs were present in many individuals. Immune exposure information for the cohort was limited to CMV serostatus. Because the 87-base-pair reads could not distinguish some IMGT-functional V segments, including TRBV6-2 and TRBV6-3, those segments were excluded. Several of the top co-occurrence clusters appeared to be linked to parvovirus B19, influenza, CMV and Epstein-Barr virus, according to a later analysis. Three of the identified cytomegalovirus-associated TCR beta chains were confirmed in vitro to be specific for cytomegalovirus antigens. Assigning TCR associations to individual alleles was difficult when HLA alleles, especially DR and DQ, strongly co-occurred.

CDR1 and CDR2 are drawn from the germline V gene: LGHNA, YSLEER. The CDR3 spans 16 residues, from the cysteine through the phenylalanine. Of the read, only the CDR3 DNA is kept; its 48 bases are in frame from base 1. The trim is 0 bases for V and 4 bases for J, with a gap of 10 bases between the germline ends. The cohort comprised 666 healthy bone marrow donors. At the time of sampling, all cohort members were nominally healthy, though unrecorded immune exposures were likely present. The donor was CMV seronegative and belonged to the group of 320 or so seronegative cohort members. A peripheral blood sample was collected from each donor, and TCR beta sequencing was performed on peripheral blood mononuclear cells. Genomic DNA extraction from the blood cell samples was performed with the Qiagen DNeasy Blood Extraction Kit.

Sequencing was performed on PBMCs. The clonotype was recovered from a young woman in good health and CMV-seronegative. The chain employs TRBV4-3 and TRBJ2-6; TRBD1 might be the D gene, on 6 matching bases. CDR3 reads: CASSQEVQGGANVLTF. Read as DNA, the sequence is TGCGCCAGCAGCCAAGAGGTACAGGGAGGGGCCAACGTCCTGACTTTC.